The rows below give T cell receptor beta chains drawn from one sample of a study of CD8 T cells in ankylosing spondylitis. TCRdb processed the 5' RACE reads anew with MiXCR; each CDR3 protein has one entry. This table holds roughly 130,000 distinct CDR3 sequences, roughly 13% found once. The sample comprised blood, either unsorted or a sorted T cell fraction (not recorded which). Receptor source: a female donor with ankylosing spondylitis or in good health (not recorded which). The CDR3 runs from the conserved cysteine through the conserved F or W. Each record gives: V gene, J gene, clone size, D gene, CDR3 DNA, CDR3 protein. A D gene is named only where the DNA matches it firmly. The size entry is marked missing in some rows and otherwise reads once, few, many or a size class.

V gene: TRBV12-3/TRBV12-4
J gene: TRBJ2-2
clone size: few
D gene: .
CDR3 DNA: TGTGCCAGCAGATCCTGGGAGAACACCGGGGAGCTGTTTTTT
CDR3 protein: CASRSWENTGELFF

V gene: TRBV12-3/TRBV12-4
J gene: TRBJ1-1
clone size: few
D gene: .
CDR3 DNA: TGTGCCAGCAGTTTACACGTGTCTGAAGCTTTCTTT
CDR3 protein: CASSLHVSEAFF

V gene: TRBV12-3/TRBV12-4
J gene: TRBJ1-1
clone size: .
D gene: .
CDR3 DNA: TGTGCCAGTTGGGGGGGCAGAGGGAGGACTGAAGCTTTCTTT
CDR3 protein: CASWGGRGRTEAFF

V gene: TRBV12-3/TRBV12-4
J gene: TRBJ2-3
clone size: few
D gene: TRBD2
CDR3 DNA: TGTGCCAGCAGTTTTCTAGCGGGAGTCACAGATACGCAGTATTTT
CDR3 protein: CASSFLAGVTDTQYF

V gene: TRBV5-5
J gene: TRBJ1-3
clone size: few
D gene: .
CDR3 DNA: TGTGCCAGCAGCTTCAAAGGTGACTCTGGAAACACCATATATTTT
CDR3 protein: CASSFKGDSGNTIYF

V gene: TRBV20-1
J gene: TRBJ2-2
clone size: many
D gene: TRBD1
CDR3 DNA: TGCAGTGCTACCACAGGGGATTCCGGGGAGCTGTTTTTT
CDR3 protein: CSATTGDSGELFF

V gene: TRBV10-2
J gene: TRBJ2-1
clone size: few
D gene: .
CDR3 DNA: TGCGCCAGCAGTGGGGGATTTAGCTCCTACAATGAGCAGTTCTTC
CDR3 protein: CASSGGFSSYNEQFF

V gene: TRBV14
J gene: TRBJ2-1
clone size: .
D gene: .
CDR3 DNA: TGTGCCAGCAGCCGGGACTTTTACAATGAGCAGTTCTTC
CDR3 protein: CASSRDFYNEQFF

V gene: TRBV7-2
J gene: TRBJ2-5
clone size: .
D gene: .
CDR3 DNA: TGTGCCAGCAGCTTAGGAGTACTAGACCAAGAGACCCAGTACTTC
CDR3 protein: CASSLGVLDQETQYF

V gene: TRBV5-1
J gene: TRBJ2-1
clone size: many
D gene: TRBD2
CDR3 DNA: TGCGCCAGCAGCTTGGTAGCGGGAGCATCCTACAATGAGCAGTTCTTC
CDR3 protein: CASSLVAGASYNEQFF

V gene: TRBV27
J gene: TRBJ2-1
clone size: few
D gene: .
CDR3 DNA: TGTGCCAGCAGTTTGGAGGGCCATGGTAATGAGCAGTTCTTC
CDR3 protein: CASSLEGHGNEQFF

V gene: TRBV5-1
J gene: TRBJ1-5
clone size: few
D gene: TRBD1
CDR3 DNA: TGCGCCAGCAGCTCTGCCGGGACAGGGGGCAATCAGCCCCAGCATTTT
CDR3 protein: CASSSAGTGGNQPQHF

V gene: TRBV5-1
J gene: TRBJ2-1
clone size: few
D gene: TRBD2
CDR3 DNA: TGCGCCAGCAGGCATGTTGCGGGAGCCCCCTACAATGAGCAGTTCTTC
CDR3 protein: CASRHVAGAPYNEQFF

V gene: TRBV20-1
J gene: TRBJ2-3
clone size: .
D gene: .
CDR3 DNA: TGCAGTGCTAGAGCCGCAATCGGGCTAGGAGATACGCAGTATTTT
CDR3 protein: CSARAAIGLGDTQYF

V gene: TRBV19
J gene: TRBJ2-5
clone size: .
D gene: .
CDR3 DNA: TGTGCCAGTAGTGTAGCCGGGACGTTTCAAGAGACCCAGTACTTC
CDR3 protein: CASSVAGTFQETQYF

V gene: TRBV3-1
J gene: TRBJ2-1
clone size: .
D gene: TRBD1
CDR3 DNA: TGTGCCAGCAGCGGGCGGGAGACAGGGGGCGGTGAGCAGTTCTTC
CDR3 protein: CASSGRETGGGEQFF

V gene: TRBV7-9
J gene: TRBJ1-1
clone size: .
D gene: .
CDR3 DNA: TGTGCCAGCAGCCCCAGGGCCGAGAACACTGAAGCTTTCTTT
CDR3 protein: CASSPRAENTEAFF

V gene: TRBV28
J gene: TRBJ1-6
clone size: few
D gene: .
CDR3 DNA: TGTGCCAGCGAGAGGAGGAGGTCCTATAATTCACCCCTCCACTTT
CDR3 protein: CASERRRSYNSPLHF

V gene: TRBV27
J gene: TRBJ2-3
clone size: many
D gene: .
CDR3 DNA: TGTGCCAGCAGTTTAACCGGGGTTCTTACAGATACGCAGTATTTT
CDR3 protein: CASSLTGVLTDTQYF

V gene: TRBV5-1
J gene: TRBJ2-3
clone size: many
D gene: .
CDR3 DNA: TGCGCCAGCAGCTCTGCGGTGAGCACAGATACGCAGTATTTT
CDR3 protein: CASSSAVSTDTQYF

V gene: TRBV7-9
J gene: TRBJ2-7
clone size: few
D gene: .
CDR3 DNA: TGTGCCAGCAGCTCGGGCCCAAGTCACCCCTACGAGCAGTACTTC
CDR3 protein: CASSSGPSHPYEQYF

V gene: TRBV20-1
J gene: TRBJ1-2
clone size: many
D gene: .
CDR3 DNA: TGCAGTGCCACTTCAGGGGATAATGGCTACACCTTC
CDR3 protein: CSATSGDNGYTF